Each of the 7 T cell receptor beta chains below was sequenced from the same sample in a study of beta chain features in type 1 diabetes. Overall study results and limits: Among all four CD4+ subsets, Type 1 diabetes patients had TCRB CDR3s that were moderately but significantly shorter.

The entirety of the isolated RNA underwent reverse transcription, so expressed TCRB transcripts were sequenced. The method was immunoSEQ multiplex PCR; TCRdb's version includes in-frame clones alone and lacks a portion of them. The repertoire holds about 140,000 clones, around 13% seen once, with roughly 1.3% in the top ten. These receptors have no identified antigens. Sequencing was performed on central memory CD4+ T cells from blood. The receptors derive from a man younger than 35 with type 1 diabetes.

The chain couples TRBV28 to TRBJ1-5, with D unresolved. The ends were cut back, 7 bases at V and 6 bases at J, with 19 bases in the middle. There are 15 residues in the CDR3. Germline values: CDR1 MDHEN, CDR2 SYDVKM. For the CDR3, the DNA is TGTGCCAGCACCCCGACACTTGGGGAAGCTCAGCCCCAGCATTTT. Encoded protein: CASTPTLGEAQPQHF.

A few counts support this clone. J is TRBJ2-1 and V is TRBV18; 7 bases are shared with TRBD1. The germline V gene encodes CDR1 KGHSH and CDR2 LQKENI. CDR3 size: 13 residues. Trimming cost V 5 bases and J 4 bases; bases outside gene matches: 2. For the CDR3, the DNA is TGTGCCAGCTCATCAGGGGGTTACAATGAGCAGTTCTTC. This sequence encodes CASSSGGYNEQFF.

The chain employs TRBV29-1 and TRBJ2-7, with no clear D. Germline lookup yields CDR1 SQVTM and CDR2 ANQGSEA. The CDR3 has 10 amino acids. Trimming removed 4 bases at V and 4 bases at J, with 5 bases between. CDR3: CSVVVYEQYF. CDR3 coding DNA: TGCAGCGTTGTAGTTTACGAGCAGTACTTC.

This clone was recorded a few times. The chain joins TRBV5-1 to TRBJ1-1; D not resolved. Germline V gene data show CDR1 as SGHRS and CDR2 as YFSETQ. CDR3 length: 12 amino acids. Trimming stripped 4 bases from V and 8 bases from J, with 12 bases between. DNA of the CDR3: TGCGCCAGCAGCCCCCGAGGCAGCGAAGCTTTCTTT. This gives the protein CASSPRGSEAFF.

There are a few counts of this clone. The V and J genes are TRBV5-6 and TRBJ1-1, with TRBD1 identical over 10 bases. This CDR3 comprises 16 residues. Germline V gene data show CDR1 as SGHDT and CDR2 as YYEEEE. Trimming removed 4 bases from V and 6 bases from J; junction bases left unmatched: 12. The CDR3 region is CASSPTGTGDTPEAFF. In nucleotides, the CDR3 is TGTGCCAGCAGCCCCACCGGGACAGGGGATACTCCTGAAGCTTTCTTT.

This clone was seen only a few times. This sequence joins TRBV28 and TRBJ2-5; D ambiguous. CDR1 is MDHEN, CDR2 SYDVKM, per germline. Trimming left V 2 bases short and J 0 bases short, with 10 bases between. The CDR3 runs 15 residues. The CDR3 nucleotides read TGTGCCAGCAGTTTAGATCGAGACTACCAAGAGACCCAGTACTTC. Translated, it gives CASSLDRDYQETQYF.

Only a few counts were recorded for this clone. This chain connects TRBV18 to TRBJ2-7, with 13 bases aligning to TRBD2. V lost 5 bases, J lost 7 bases, and 8 bases stayed unmatched. This CDR3 is built from 15 residues. Germline lookup yields CDR1 KGHSH and CDR2 LQKENI. This CDR3 reads CASSSGLAGVREQYF. The CDR3 bases are TGTGCCAGCTCAAGTGGACTAGCGGGGGTGAGGGAGCAGTACTTC.